This TCR beta chain was recorded in a study of blood T cell repertoires in COVID-19. Study details: T cells, B-cell-depleted T cells, or PBMCs supplied cDNA or gDNA.

Authors' analysis steps: Cell counts per sample came from amplifying reference gene primers. Method: immunoSEQ multiplex PCR; TCRdb's copy keeps in-frame clones and lacks some. The DNA gave D and trimming, while V, J and clone size come from that table. The repertoire holds some 150,000 clones, about 75% seen once, with around 3% in the top ten. Categorization into cohorts depended on clinical history that participants reported. J lost 1 base, V lost 4 bases, and 2 bases had no gene match. The CDR3 spans 14 residues. Per germline, CDR1 SGHNT and CDR2 YYREEE (reference sequence). This TCR was sampled from a woman in her forties or fifties who had recovered from COVID-19. The genes are TRBV5-4 and TRBJ1-1, with 9 bases matching TRBD1. The sample taken for sequencing was PBMCs or T cells enriched from blood (not recorded which). The CDR3 nucleotides read TGTGCCAGCAGCGCGGACAGGGGGAACACTGAAGCTTTCTTT. As protein: CASSADRGNTEAFF.